This section outlines one TCR beta chain sequence together with its context. The ends lost 1 base at V and 6 bases at J; junction bases unmatched: 7. Germline CDR1 reads LGHNA; CDR2 reads YSLEER. CDR3 length: 15 residues. This specimen comes from a study of blood T cell repertoires in COVID-19. Authors' processing steps: The assay estimated nucleated cells by amplifying reference gene primers. Method: immunoSEQ multiplex PCR; TCRdb's copy keeps in-frame clones and lacks some. V, J and clone size derive from that table, while D and trimming were established from the DNA sequence. This table holds under 200,000 clones, approximately 86% found once.

The J gene is TRBJ2-7, the V gene TRBV4-3; TRBD1 matches 9 bases. Material: peripheral blood. The sequence was collected from a man aged 50-59 years with active or convalescent COVID-19. The CDR3 DNA is TGCGCCAGCAGCCAAGGAGGACAGGGGAGTCTCGAGCAGTACTTC. Translating it yields CASSQGGQGSLEQYF.